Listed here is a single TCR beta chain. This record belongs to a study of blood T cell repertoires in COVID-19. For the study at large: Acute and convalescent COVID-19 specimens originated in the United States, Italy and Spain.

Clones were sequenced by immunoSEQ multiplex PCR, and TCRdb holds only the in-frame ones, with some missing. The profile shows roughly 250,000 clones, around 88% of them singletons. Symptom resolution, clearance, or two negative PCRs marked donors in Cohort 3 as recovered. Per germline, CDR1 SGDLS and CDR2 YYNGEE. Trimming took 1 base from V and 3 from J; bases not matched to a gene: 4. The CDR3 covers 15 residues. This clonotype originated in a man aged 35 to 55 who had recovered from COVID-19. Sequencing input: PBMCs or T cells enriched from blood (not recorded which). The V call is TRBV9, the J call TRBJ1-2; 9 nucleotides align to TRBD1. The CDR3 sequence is CASSVRDRADYGYTF. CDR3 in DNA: TGTGCCAGCAGCGTAAGGGACAGGGCGGACTATGGCTACACCTTC. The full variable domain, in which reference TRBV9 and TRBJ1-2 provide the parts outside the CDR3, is DSGVTQTPKHLITATGQRVTLRCSPRSGDLSVYWYQQSLDQGLQFLIQYYNGEERAKGNILERFSAQQFPDLHSELNLSSLELGDSALYFCASSVRDRADYGYTFGSGTRLTVV.